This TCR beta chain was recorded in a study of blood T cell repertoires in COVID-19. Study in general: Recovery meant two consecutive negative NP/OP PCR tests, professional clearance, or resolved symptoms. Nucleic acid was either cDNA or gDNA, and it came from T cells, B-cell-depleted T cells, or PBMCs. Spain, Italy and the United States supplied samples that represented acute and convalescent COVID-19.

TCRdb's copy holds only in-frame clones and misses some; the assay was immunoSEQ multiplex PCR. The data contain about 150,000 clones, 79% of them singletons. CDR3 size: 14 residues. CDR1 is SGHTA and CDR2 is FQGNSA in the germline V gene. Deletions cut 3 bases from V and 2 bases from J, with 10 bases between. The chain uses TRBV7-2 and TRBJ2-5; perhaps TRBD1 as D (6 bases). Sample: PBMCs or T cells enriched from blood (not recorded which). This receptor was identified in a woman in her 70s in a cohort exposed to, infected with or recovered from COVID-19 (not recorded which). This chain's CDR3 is CASSFNRVQETQYF. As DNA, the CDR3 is TGTGCCAGCAGCTTCAACAGGGTGCAAGAGACCCAGTACTTC. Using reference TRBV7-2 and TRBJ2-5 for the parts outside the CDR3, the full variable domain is GAGVSQSPSNKVTEKGKDVELRCDPISGHTALYWYRQSLGQGLEFLIYFQGNSAPDKSGLPSDRFSAERTGGSVSTLTIQRTQQEDSAVYLCASSFNRVQETQYFGPGTRLLVL.